This T cell receptor (beta chain) originates from a study of Graves' ophthalmopathy and Graves' hyperthyroidism (dated 2018 in TCRdb). At the level of the whole study: Hyperthyroidism was considered stable if no progression to ophthalmopathy occurred within 18 months of follow-up. To tell Graves' ophthalmopathy apart from Graves' hyperthyroidism, and to predict which patients would progress to ophthalmopathy, the study relied on TCR beta repertoire signatures. In total, 135 blood samples were TCR-sequenced: around 42 ophthalmopathy, around 75 hyperthyroidism and approximately 17 hyperthyroidism-to-ophthalmopathy patients. To explore V-J signatures that distinguish ophthalmopathy from hyperthyroidism, a discovery set of under 110 patients was enrolled, made up of under 50 with ophthalmopathy and some 60 with stable hyperthyroidism. For independent validation, a separate cohort was made up of approximately 19 hyperthyroidism patients plus 17 patients who later progressed from hyperthyroidism to ophthalmopathy. In several hyperthyroidism patients, the T-cell repertoire of thyroid tissue was compared with the T-cell repertoire of blood. After sampling, hyperthyroidism patients received methimazole starting at 30 mg daily, and ophthalmopathy patients received high-dose intravenous methylprednisolone. Results and caveats for the whole study, not just this receptor: No statistical method was used to predetermine the sample size, and group allocation was not hidden from the investigators. In validation, the model predicted ophthalmopathy progression with over 60% sensitivity and about 77% specificity; around twelve predicted patients were CT-confirmed with GO in a median of about 6.1 months. Most expanded thyroid clonotypes with a frequency above 0.001 also appeared in blood, which suggests that blood repertoires may reflect the immune response in the thyroid. In cross-validation, the 13-signature model distinguished ophthalmopathy from stable hyperthyroidism with roughly 90% sensitivity and about 81% specificity, and in the test set the corresponding values were about 80% and 75%.

Hyperthyroidism patients were newly diagnosed, were aged 18 to 65 years, and had a disease duration under 2 months. Patients with other autoimmune diseases, uncontrolled infections, pregnancy or lactation were excluded from the study. Diagnosis was based on clinical symptoms, serum thyroxine, TRAb, thyroid ultrasound and orbital computed tomography. Total RNA was extracted using Trizol reagent, and RNA quality was checked on an Agilent 2100 Bioanalyzer. For repertoire sequencing, TCR beta CDR3 regions were amplified from RNA transcripts. A first-round RT-PCR used HTBI primers with the Qiagen OneStep RT-PCR kit, followed by a second-round multiplex PCR, size selection and purification. The libraries underwent paired-end sequencing with 100 bp reads on an Illumina HiSeq2000. The authors processed their data as follows. SOAPnuke was used for read processing, and reads with adapters, uncalled bases, a mean Phred below 15, or no exact constant-primer or identifier match were discarded. High-quality paired reads were merged with COPE v1.2.5. Clonotypes were defined as unique nucleotide sequences and were aligned to IMGT TRB V, D and J references using MiTCR v1.1. The analysis was limited to V-J combinations with a frequency above 0.0001, which together covered 99.2% of the repertoires. For each V-J combination, a TCR clonal expansion and chaos score was defined as F50 clonal expansion divided by the chaos observed in the TCRdist matrix. Welch's t-statistics and random forest were used to reduce features to 13 V-J combinations, which were fed into a naive Bayes classifier. The Morisita-Horn index was used to measure how similar the thyroid and blood repertoires were. The raw public data were reprocessed by TCRdb itself: fastp quality trimming at Q25, MiXCR clonotype calling, in-frame beta chains only. Entries are consolidated by CDR3 protein sequence, retaining the most common genes and DNA. None of the V and J calls come from the authors' own analysis; TCRdb made them. The sample data list 500,000 to 700,000 distinct CDR3 sequences, and roughly 39% of these were observed just once. The ten largest clones capture around 4.6% of the sample.

This clonotype was found many times. Its binding antigen is unknown. No quality values exist for individual bases; no much larger clone is one base distant. V is pruned by 3 bases and J by 3 bases, leaving 9 bases of the junction without a gene match. Taken from cysteine to phenylalanine, the CDR3 has 16 residues. The CDR3 DNA has 48 bases and is translated from base 1. The germline V gene (reference sequence) supplies CDR1 DFQATT and CDR2 SNEGSKA. Recombination joined TRBV20-1 with TRBJ1-2, with 11 junctional bases fitting TRBD1. The source material was peripheral blood or thyroid tissue (not recorded which). The sequence derives from an adult man with Graves' hyperthyroidism. CDR3 region: CSASRTGGSKDYGYTF. DNA sequence: TGCAGTGCTAGTAGGACAGGGGGCAGTAAGGACTATGGCTACACCTTC.